This is a list of T cell receptor beta chains from one sample in a study of CD8 T cells in ankylosing spondylitis. One entry per CDR3 protein results from TCRdb running MiXCR on the 5' RACE reads. Of under 150,000 distinct CDR3 sequences listed, roughly a sixth are singletons. Sequenced material: blood, either unsorted or a sorted T cell fraction (not recorded which). These receptors originate from a male donor with ankylosing spondylitis. Each CDR3 is given with its conserved first and last residue. The D gene is left open where the match is weak. Only part of the rows carry a size: once, few, many, or a class if the clone is expanded.

V gene: TRBV5-1
CDR3 length: 15
D gene: .
J gene: TRBJ2-1
clone size: few
CDR3 protein: CASSLESALYNEQFF
CDR3 DNA: TGCGCCAGCAGCTTGGAATCCGCCCTCTACAATGAGCAGTTCTTC

V gene: TRBV6-2/TRBV6-3
CDR3 length: 21
D gene: TRBD2
J gene: TRBJ2-1
clone size: few
CDR3 protein: CASSLSGFGPSGSRSYNEQFF
CDR3 DNA: TGTGCCAGCAGCCTTTCGGGGTTCGGCCCTAGCGGGTCCCGCTCCTACAATGAGCAGTTCTTC

V gene: TRBV27
CDR3 length: 15
D gene: .
J gene: TRBJ1-1
clone size: few
CDR3 protein: CASTLRGYGNTEAFF
CDR3 DNA: TGTGCCAGCACCTTACGGGGGTACGGGAACACTGAAGCTTTCTTT

V gene: TRBV10-3
CDR3 length: 16
D gene: TRBD1
J gene: TRBJ2-2
clone size: .
CDR3 protein: CAISEPQGANTGELFF
CDR3 DNA: TGTGCCATCAGTGAGCCCCAGGGGGCGAACACCGGGGAGCTGTTTTTT

V gene: TRBV27
CDR3 length: 13
D gene: .
J gene: TRBJ2-7
clone size: .
CDR3 protein: CASAIGSFYEQYF
CDR3 DNA: TGTGCCAGTGCTATTGGGTCCTTCTACGAGCAGTACTTC

V gene: TRBV12-3/TRBV12-4
CDR3 length: 15
D gene: TRBD1
J gene: TRBJ1-1
clone size: few
CDR3 protein: CASSLARGVGTEAFF
CDR3 DNA: TGTGCCAGCAGTTTAGCCAGGGGGGTCGGCACTGAAGCTTTCTTT

V gene: TRBV5-1
CDR3 length: 16
D gene: TRBD1
J gene: TRBJ2-7
clone size: .
CDR3 protein: CASSRRSGQGFHEQYF
CDR3 DNA: TGCGCCAGCAGCCGCCGGTCCGGACAGGGTTTTCACGAGCAGTACTTC

V gene: TRBV27
CDR3 length: 14
D gene: TRBD2
J gene: TRBJ2-7
clone size: many
CDR3 protein: CASSLTSGRGEQYF
CDR3 DNA: TGTGCCAGCAGTCTGACTAGCGGGAGAGGGGAGCAGTACTTC

V gene: TRBV14
CDR3 length: 15
D gene: .
J gene: TRBJ2-1
clone size: few
CDR3 protein: CASSQIRGADNEQFF
CDR3 DNA: TGTGCCAGCAGCCAAATTCGGGGGGCCGACAATGAGCAGTTCTTC

V gene: TRBV29-1
CDR3 length: 13
D gene: .
J gene: TRBJ1-3
clone size: many
CDR3 protein: CSVDKVDENTIYF
CDR3 DNA: TGCAGCGTTGACAAGGTGGACGAAAACACCATATATTTT

V gene: TRBV15
CDR3 length: 14
D gene: .
J gene: TRBJ1-2
clone size: .
CDR3 protein: CATSSGQGEYGYTF
CDR3 DNA: TGTGCCACCAGCAGTGGTCAGGGCGAGTATGGCTACACCTTC

V gene: TRBV29-1
CDR3 length: 16
D gene: .
J gene: TRBJ1-2
clone size: few
CDR3 protein: CSAVEGGRGVNYGYTF
CDR3 DNA: TGCAGCGCTGTGGAGGGGGGTAGGGGCGTTAACTATGGCTACACCTTC

V gene: TRBV14
CDR3 length: 14
D gene: TRBD1
J gene: TRBJ2-7
clone size: .
CDR3 protein: CASRLTGGYYEQYF
CDR3 DNA: TGTGCCAGCAGGTTAACAGGGGGCTACTACGAGCAGTACTTC

V gene: TRBV20-1
CDR3 length: 15
D gene: .
J gene: TRBJ2-1
clone size: few
CDR3 protein: CSARVVQDFYNEQFF
CDR3 DNA: TGCAGTGCTAGAGTAGTGCAGGATTTTTACAATGAGCAGTTCTTC